This TCR beta chain comes out of a study of identical twins' blood T cells. About the research overall: Some 50 million reads covered roughly 6 alpha-chain and roughly 6 beta-chain libraries.

The CDR3 contains 14 residues. V lost 6 bases to trimming and J lost 0 bases, with 13 bases between them. Germline V gene lookup returns CDR1 DFQATT and CDR2 SNEGSKA (reference sequence). Study-level points and caveats: Top TCRbeta clonotypes were shared more with twin than unrelated donors.

TCRdb independently ran MiXCR on the 5' RACE reads; one entry per CDR3 protein. The table records a few hundred thousand distinct CDR3 sequences, more than 25% of them present only once. This clonotype was counted a few times. The target antigen is unknown. The specimen was PBMCs. The receptor was isolated from a woman aged 18-55 years in good health. V and J are TRBV20-1 and TRBJ2-3; possibly TRBD2 for D (6 bases). CDR3 nucleotide sequence: TGCAGTGCCGGGAGAAATCCAAGCACAGATACGCAGTATTTT. It codes for CSAGRNPSTDTQYF.